Shown below are 14 T cell receptor beta chains from a single sample sequenced in a study of cytomegalovirus exposure and HLA in healthy donors. Libraries were prepared by immunoSEQ multiplex PCR; TCRdb keeps only in-frame clonotypes and omits some of them. The data hold about 98,000 clones, with over 85% observed a single time. Sequencing was done on a sample of PBMCs. The receptors were gathered from a woman younger than 35 in good health and CMV-seronegative.

The CDR3 coding sequence is TGTGCCATCAGTGAGGCAGTTCTAAACATTCAGTACTTC. This translates into CAISEAVLNIQYF. This sequence joins TRBV10-3 and TRBJ2-4; D unresolved. V shed 2 bases and J shed 6 bases, with 8 bases lying between them. Per the germline V gene, CDR1 is ENHRY and CDR2 is SYGVKD. The CDR3 runs to 13 residues.

In its sample, this clone was seen once. The genes are TRBV2 and TRBJ2-5; 10 bases align to TRBD1. Trimming cost V 5 bases and J 4 bases; bases outside gene matches: 4. This CDR3 has 14 residues. Germline V gene data show CDR1 as SNHLY and CDR2 as FYNNEI. The CDR3 sequence: CASSYRQGAETQYF. DNA of the CDR3: TGTGCCAGCAGTTACCGACAGGGGGCAGAGACCCAGTACTTC.

The V gene is TRBV9, the J gene TRBJ2-2; 8 positions agree with TRBD1. The V segment lost 6 bases and the J segment 4 bases; nucleotides outside the gene matches: 11. The germline CDR1 and CDR2 sequences are SGDLS and YYNGEE. The CDR3 is 16 residues long. CDR3 bases: TGTGCCAGCACGAATCCCGGGACAGGTGTCACCGGGGAGCTGTTTTTT. Translated: CASTNPGTGVTGELFF.

This rearrangement joins TRBV6-1 to TRBJ2-2; D may be TRBD2 (5 bases). The germline V gene has CDR1 MNHNS and CDR2 SASEGT. The V end lost 4 bases, the J end lost 1 base, and 19 bases lay between the germline ends. This CDR3 has 18 residues. Written as DNA, the CDR3 is TGTGCCAGCAGTGCTGGACTCGCCTCGCCGAAGAACACCGGGGAGCTGTTTTTT. Its protein is CASSAGLASPKNTGELFF.

CDR3 DNA sequence: TGTGCCAGCAGCCGACAGGGTACGTCTGGAAACACCATATATTTT. Protein sequence: CASSRQGTSGNTIYF. The rearrangement uses TRBV7-8 and TRBJ1-3; the match to TRBD1 covers 7 bases. This CDR3 region has 15 residues. V shed 5 bases, J shed 1 base, and the junction held 5 bases outside the gene matches. Germline V lookup: CDR1 SGHVS, CDR2 FQNEAQ.

This sequence joins TRBV2 and TRBJ2-7; TRBD2 matches 10 bases. V lost 8 bases to trimming and J lost 3 bases; unmatched junction nucleotides: 7. The CDR3 totals 14 residues. CDR1 and CDR2 from the germline V gene are SNHLY and FYNNEI. Written as DNA, the CDR3 is TGTGCCAGCTTTACTAGCGGGATCCTCTACGAGCAGTACTTC. Encoded protein: CASFTSGILYEQYF.

The chain uses TRBV5-1 and TRBJ2-7, with TRBD2 matching 12 bases. The V gene's germline CDR1 is SGHRS and CDR2 YFSETQ. The CDR3 has 13 residues. J was trimmed by 5 bases and V by 4 bases; bases with no gene match: 1. CDR3 DNA sequence: TGCGCCAGCAGCCGGACTAGCGGGGACGAGCAGTACTTC. It specifies CASSRTSGDEQYF.

This clone was seen a handful of times. V and J are TRBV27 and TRBJ2-7, with a tentative D call TRBD1 (5 bases). CDR1 MNHEY and CDR2 SMNVEV come from the germline V gene (reference sequence). Trimming took off 5 bases at V and 5 bases at J, with 22 bases between the two ends. The CDR3 runs to 16 residues. CDR3 region: CASSPSLGPVFDEQYF. CDR3 sequence (DNA): TGTGCCAGCAGTCCCTCCCTGGGGCCGGTGTTCGACGAGCAGTACTTC.

This clone has only a few counts. The chain is built from TRBV18 and TRBJ1-1; maybe TRBD1 (6 bases). V dropped 5 bases and J dropped 1 base, with 8 bases sitting between them. Germline CDR1 KGHSH, CDR2 LQKENI. This CDR3 spans 13 amino acids. As DNA, the CDR3 is TGTGCCAGCTCAACGGACAGGAACACTGAAGCTTTCTTT. Protein sequence: CASSTDRNTEAFF. The full variable domain, its missing parts supplied by reference TRBV18 and TRBJ1-1, is NAGVMQNPRHLVRRRGQEARLRCSPMKGHSHVYWYRQLPEEGLKFMVYLQKENIIDESGMPKERFSAEFPKEGPSILRIQQVVRGDSAAYFCASSTDRNTEAFFGQGTRLTVV.

The chain is built from TRBV9 and TRBJ1-4; the D is unclear. The CDR3 covers 14 residues. Germline V gene data show CDR1 as SGDLS and CDR2 as YYNGEE. With 4 bases removed from V and 6 bases from J, the gap between germline ends came to 13 bases. CDR3: CASSLQAVDEKLFF. In nucleotides, the CDR3 is TGTGCCAGCAGCCTGCAGGCAGTAGATGAAAAACTGTTTTTT. The variable domain in full, with the rest retrieved from reference TRBV9 and TRBJ1-4, is DSGVTQTPKHLITATGQRVTLRCSPRSGDLSVYWYQQSLDQGLQFLIQYYNGEERAKGNILERFSAQQFPDLHSELNLSSLELGDSALYFCASSLQAVDEKLFFGSGTQLSVL.

The rearrangement uses TRBV13 and TRBJ2-3; maybe TRBD2 (7 bases). Trimming cost V 5 bases and J 6 bases, with 27 bases left between them. Germline lookup yields CDR1 PRHDT and CDR2 FYEKMQ (reference sequence). The CDR3 is 18 residues long. The CDR3 protein is CASSRGTGGQTPADTQYF. CDR3 DNA sequence: TGTGCCAGCAGCCGGGGGACGGGGGGCCAGACCCCGGCGGATACGCAGTATTTT.

The chain employs TRBV27 and TRBJ2-7; D is perhaps TRBD1 (5 bases). The germline V and J ends were trimmed by 1 base and 0 bases, with 13 bases remaining between them. Germline lookup yields CDR1 MNHEY and CDR2 SMNVEV (reference sequence). This CDR3 is built from 16 residues. The CDR3: CASSLYTGVSSYEQYF. The CDR3 DNA reads TGTGCCAGCAGTTTATACACAGGCGTCAGCTCCTACGAGCAGTACTTC.

In its sample, this clone was seen once. This chain joins TRBV4-3 and TRBJ1-2; unclear D gene. This CDR3 is built from 13 residues. Trimming pared 0 bases from V and 7 bases from J, leaving 9 bases between. The germline V gene encodes CDR1 LGHNA and CDR2 YSLEER. The CDR3 nucleotides read TGCGCCAGCAGCCAAGAAGAAAGGAGTGGCTACACCTTC. Protein sequence: CASSQEERSGYTF.

J is TRBJ2-3 and V is TRBV9, with D perhaps TRBD2 (5 bases). Looked up from germline, CDR1 is SGDLS and CDR2 is YYNGEE. This CDR3 is built from 14 residues. Trimming shortened V by 4 bases and J by 1 base, and 10 bases separated the two germline ends. In DNA form, the CDR3 reads TGTGCCAGCAGCACTAGTGGGGGCACAGATACGCAGTATTTT. It specifies CASSTSGGTDTQYF. Supplemented by reference TRBV9 and TRBJ2-3, the full variable domain reads DSGVTQTPKHLITATGQRVTLRCSPRSGDLSVYWYQQSLDQGLQFLIQYYNGEERAKGNILERFSAQQFPDLHSELNLSSLELGDSALYFCASSTSGGTDTQYFGPGTRLTVL.